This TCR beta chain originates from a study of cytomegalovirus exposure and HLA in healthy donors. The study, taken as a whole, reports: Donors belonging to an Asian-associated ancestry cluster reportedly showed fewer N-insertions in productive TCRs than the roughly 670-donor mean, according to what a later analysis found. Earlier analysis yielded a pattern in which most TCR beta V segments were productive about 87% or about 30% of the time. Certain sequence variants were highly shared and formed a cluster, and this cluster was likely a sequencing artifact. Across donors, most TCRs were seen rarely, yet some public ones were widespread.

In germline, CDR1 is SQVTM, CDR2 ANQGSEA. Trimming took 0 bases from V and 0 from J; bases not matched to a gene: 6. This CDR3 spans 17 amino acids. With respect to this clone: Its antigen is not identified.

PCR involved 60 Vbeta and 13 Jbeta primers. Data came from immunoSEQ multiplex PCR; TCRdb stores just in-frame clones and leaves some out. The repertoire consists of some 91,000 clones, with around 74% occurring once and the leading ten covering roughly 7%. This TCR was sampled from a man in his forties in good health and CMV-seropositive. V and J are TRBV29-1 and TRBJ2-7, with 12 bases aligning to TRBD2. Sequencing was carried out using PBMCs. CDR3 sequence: CSVEDPLAGGSSYEQYF. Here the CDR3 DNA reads TGCAGCGTTGAAGATCCACTAGCGGGGGGATCCTCCTACGAGCAGTACTTC.